What follows are 19 T cell receptor beta chains derived from one specimen sequenced in a study of tissue T cells after allogeneic stem cell transplantation. Some clones are missing from TCRdb's copy, which holds only in-frame ones; the method was immunoSEQ multiplex PCR. This table has under 9,000 clones, approximately 34% appearing once. Time point: mouse harvest day 14 after allogeneic transplant. The graft held 10^6 splenic CD5+ T cells and 10^7 T-cell-depleted bone marrow cells. The material sequenced was skin. The receptors were sampled from a female BALB/c mouse given C57BL/6 T cells with graft-versus-host disease after an allogeneic hematopoietic cell transplant.

This clone is deemed medium-sized. Mouse names are used for the genes. Coverage ceases 1 residue before the CDR3 finishes, and the germline J gene fills in the end. The chain employs TRBV23 and TRBJ2-1; TRBD1 is the table's D call and was not checked against the DNA. The germline CDR1 and CDR2 sequences are KGHTA and FQNQQP. The CDR3 runs 15 residues. The DNA read from the CDR3 is TGCTCCAGCAGTCAGAGGGACAGAAACTATGCTGAGCAGTTC. As protein: CSSSQRDRNYAEQF. The entire CDR3 protein is CSSSQRDRNYAEQFF.

Concerning this clone itself: Mouse names are used for the genes. Read coverage stops 1 residue before the CDR3 terminus; the germline J gene supplies the remainder. The gene calls are TRBV3 and TRBJ2-4; TRBD1 matches at 11 bases. Trimming removed 5 bases from V and 5 bases from J; junction bases left unmatched: 6. This CDR3 is 15 amino acids long. CDR1 is SNHLY and CDR2 is FYNGKV in the germline V gene (reference sequence). CDR3 amino acids: CASSRTGGLGNTLYF. Partial CDR3 DNA: TGTGCCAGCAGCAGGACAGGGGGCTTGGGAAACACCTTGTAC.

On this clone: Gene labels here are mouse ones. The read finishes 1 residue shy of the CDR3 end, and the germline J gene is used to complete it. The chain carries TRBV4 and TRBJ2-5; D ambiguous. CDR1 and CDR2 from the germline V gene are LGHDT and YNNKQL (reference sequence). The V end was cut by 5 bases, the J end by 5 bases, with 2 bases between. The CDR3 is made up of 10 amino acids. The chain's CDR3 is CASSRDTQYF. The CDR3 bases that were read are TGTGCCAGCAGCCGAGACACCCAGTAC.

Remarks on this clone: Mouse gene names and germline throughout. The sequenced CDR3 bases are TGTGCCAGCAGTCTGCAGAGAGGTGCAGAAACGCTGTAT. It specifies CASSLQRGAETLY. The entire CDR3 is CASSLQRGAETLYF. This chain joins TRBV24 and TRBJ2-3; D uncertain. The read finishes 1 residue shy of the CDR3 end, and the germline J gene is used to complete it. The CDR3 covers 14 residues. Germline V gene lookup returns CDR1 KGHTA and CDR2 FRNEEI. V was cut by 2 bases and J by 1 base, with 7 bases left in between.

Comments on this clone: Mouse gene names apply. The CDR3 end is not reached by the read, which stops 1 residue before it; the germline J gene fills it in. The V gene is TRBV26, the J gene TRBJ1-4, with a possible D match to TRBD1 (5 bases). V shed 4 bases and J shed 4 bases, with 7 bases lying between them. The CDR3 runs 13 residues. CDR1 is KGHPV and CDR2 is FQNQEV in the germline V gene (reference sequence). The sequenced CDR3 bases are TGTGCCAGCAGTCGGGGGGTCAACGAAAGATTATTT. This codes for CASSRGVNERLF. The whole CDR3 protein reads CASSRGVNERLFF.

This clone is deemed medium-sized (0.01 to 0.1%). Gene names denote mouse genes. From the germline J gene comes the end of the CDR3, since the read stops 1 residue before it. J is TRBJ2-7 and V is TRBV26; D possibly corresponds to TRBD1 (6 bases). The V end lost 6 bases, the J end lost 4 bases, and 10 bases lay between the germline ends. This CDR3 region has 12 residues. Germline CDR1 is KGHPV and CDR2 is FQNQEV (reference sequence). CDR3 residues: CASRNTGYEQYF. CDR3 bases read: TGTGCCAGCAGGAACACAGGGTATGAACAGTAC.

This clone turned up a few times. The gene symbols are mouse symbols. The CDR3 end lies 1 residue beyond the end of the read and is filled in from the germline J gene. J is TRBJ2-5 and V is TRBV26; TRBD1 matches at 9 bases. The CDR3 sequence is 13 residues long. From germline, CDR1 is KGHPV and CDR2 FQNQEV (reference sequence). Trimming cost V 6 bases and J 2 bases; bases outside gene matches: 0. This CDR3 is CASRTGGQDTQYF. The part of the CDR3 DNA that was read is TGTGCCAGCAGGACAGGGGGCCAAGACACCCAGTAC.

This clone has more than one count but fewer than ten. These gene names are mouse names. The CDR3 end falls 1 residue outside the read, so it is completed with the germline J gene. This chain uses TRBV29 with TRBJ1-4, with a tentative D call TRBD1 (5 bases). Germline CDR1 MSHET, CDR2 SYDVDS. Trimming pared 5 bases from V and 0 bases from J, leaving 10 bases between. This CDR3 spans 15 amino acids. Partial CDR3 DNA: TGTGCTAGCAGTCCTTCAGGGTTTTCCAACGAAAGATTATTT. Translation gives CASSPSGFSNERLF. The CDR3, in full, reads CASSPSGFSNERLFF.

To note about this clone: Each gene name is a mouse one. The DNA ends 1 residue before the CDR3 does, and the rest of the CDR3 is filled in from the germline J gene. The V gene is TRBV13-2, the J gene TRBJ1-4; TRBD1 might be the D (5 bases). V was clipped by 0 bases and J by 5 bases, with 8 bases between them. This CDR3 region has 14 residues. The germline CDR1 and CDR2 sequences are NNHNN and SYGAGS (reference sequence). CDR3 sequence: CASGDAWGNERLFF. The covered CDR3 bases are TGTGCCAGCGGTGATGCATGGGGGAACGAAAGATTATTT.

Details on this clone: The gene names here belong to mouse. The DNA ends 1 residue before the CDR3 does, and the rest of the CDR3 is filled in from the germline J gene. V gene TRBV1 combines with J gene TRBJ2-5; possibly TRBD1 for D (5 bases). Trimming removed 0 bases at V and 8 bases at J, with 6 bases between. Germline loops: CDR1 NSQYPW, CDR2 LRSPGD (reference sequence). The CDR3 spans 12 residues. CDR3 sequence reads: CTCSADRGTQYF. The part of the CDR3 DNA that was read is TGCACCTGCAGTGCAGATAGGGGCACCCAGTAC.

With respect to this clone: Genes and germline come from the mouse. The read is 1 residue too short to cover the CDR3 end, so that end is filled in from the germline J gene. The V and J genes are TRBV26 and TRBJ1-6, with D possibly being TRBD1 (6 bases). TRBJ1-6 is designated an ORF whose function remains uncertain. This CDR3 spans 14 amino acids. Between the trimmed V and J ends, which lost 4 bases and 2 bases, there was a span of 6 bases. Germline V lookup: CDR1 KGHPV, CDR2 FQNQEV (reference sequence). The CDR3 reads CASSRDTYNSPLYF. Incomplete CDR3 DNA: TGTGCCAGCAGTCGGGACACCTATAATTCGCCCCTCTAC.

To note about this clone: The gene symbols are mouse symbols. The CDR3 end falls 1 residue outside the read, so it is completed with the germline J gene. This sequence joins TRBV13-3 and TRBJ2-3, with 11 positions matching TRBD1. V trimming: 5 bases; J trimming: 3 bases; junction bases outside the gene matches: 2. CDR1 is NNHDY and CDR2 is SYVADS in the germline V gene. The CDR3 loop spans 14 amino acids. CDR3 DNA (partial): TGTGCCAGCAGGGACAGGGGGCGCGCAGAAACGCTGTAT. This sequence encodes CASRDRGRAETLY. The CDR3 in its entirety is CASRDRGRAETLYF.

Worth noting for this clone: The germline and genes are mouse ones. The sequenced part of the CDR3 DNA is TGTGCCAGCAGTATTCATGGGGGGGCGCGGCAAGACACCCAGTAC. This gives the protein CASSIHGGARQDTQY. The complete CDR3 protein is CASSIHGGARQDTQYF. The chain is built from TRBV19 and TRBJ2-5; 9 bases agree with TRBD2. The read ends 1 residue shy of where the CDR3 ends; the end is completed using the germline J gene. Germline trimming cut 2 bases from V and 3 bases from J; bases unmatched to any gene: 7. Germline assignment: CDR1 FNHDT and CDR2 SITEND (reference sequence). The CDR3 runs 16 residues.

Remarks on this clone: The gene symbols are mouse symbols. The read gets to within 1 residue of the CDR3 end, and the germline J gene fills in the rest. The rearrangement links TRBV26 to TRBJ2-2; D not certain. Germline CDR1 KGHPV, CDR2 FQNQEV (reference sequence). V was clipped by 0 bases and J by 0 bases, with 8 bases between them. CDR3 length: 16 residues. Incomplete CDR3 DNA: TGTGCCAGCAGTCTGTCTGGACGCTCAAACACCGGGCAGCTCTAC. This codes for CASSLSGRSNTGQLY. The full CDR3 protein reads CASSLSGRSNTGQLYF.

On this clone: The gene names given are mouse names. The read ends 1 residue early relative to the CDR3; the germline J gene fills the gap. The chain has TRBV26 and TRBJ2-7, with 9 bases identical to TRBD2. The CDR3 runs to 13 residues. Trimming cost V 8 bases and J 4 bases; bases outside gene matches: 6. The germline V gene encodes CDR1 KGHPV and CDR2 FQNQEV (reference sequence). The sequenced CDR3 bases are TGTGCCAGCGGGAGGACTGGGGCTTATGAACAGTAC. Amino acid sequence: CASGRTGAYEQY. The whole CDR3 protein reads CASGRTGAYEQYF. Variable domain in full (rest from reference TRBV26 and TRBJ2-7): NSKVIQTPRYLVKGQGQKAKMRCIPEKGHPVVFWYQQNKNNEFKFLINFQNQEVLQQIDMTEKRFSAECPSNSPCSLEIQSSEAGDSALYLCASGRTGAYEQYFGPGTRLTVL.

Sample share makes this clone medium-sized. Gene and germline names: mouse. The CDR3 is cut off 1 residue early in the read; its end comes from the germline J gene. The chain has TRBV4 and TRBJ1-2; D gene ambiguous. The germline V and J ends were trimmed by 3 bases and 5 bases, with 7 bases remaining between them. This CDR3 spans 12 amino acids. The germline V gene encodes CDR1 LGHDT and CDR2 YNNKQL (reference sequence). The CDR3 reads CASSYRASDYTF. Partial CDR3 DNA: TGTGCCAGCAGCTACCGGGCTTCCGACTACACC.

This clone is categorized as medium-sized (0.01 to 0.1%). Here the gene names and germline are mouse. The read terminates 1 residue ahead of where the CDR3 ends, so the germline J gene completes it. This sequence joins TRBV24 and TRBJ2-1, with D possibly TRBD2 on 6 matching bases. The length of the CDR3 is 15 residues. Trimming left V 3 bases short and J 0 bases short, with 9 bases between. Germline V gives CDR1 KGHTA, CDR2 FRNEEI. The CDR3 protein is CASSLLWGNYAEQFF. The part of the CDR3 DNA that was read is TGTGCCAGCAGTCTACTCTGGGGTAACTATGCTGAGCAGTTC.

This clone turned up a few times. Germline and genes here are mouse. The missing CDR3 end, 1 residue past where the read stops, is filled in from the germline J gene. The V gene is TRBV3, the J gene TRBJ1-4, with D perhaps TRBD1 (6 bases). Germline V gene data show CDR1 as SNHLY and CDR2 as FYNGKV (reference sequence). V lost 4 bases and J 3 bases, leaving 12 bases between the germline ends. The CDR3 extends over 15 amino acids. The CDR3 loop is CASSSQGGTNERLFF. The part of the CDR3 DNA that was read is TGTGCCAGCAGCTCACAGGGAGGAACCAACGAAAGATTATTT. The whole variable domain, filled in from reference TRBV3 and TRBJ1-4, reads GPKVLQIPSHQIIDMGQMVTLNCDPVSNHLYFYWYKQILGQQMEFLVNFYNGKVMEKSKLFKDQFSVERPDGSYFTLKIQPTALEDSAVYFCASSSQGGTNERLFFGHGTKLSVL.

Comment on this clone: The gene names given are mouse names. From the germline J gene comes the end of the CDR3, since the read stops 1 residue before it. The chain combines TRBV26 with TRBJ2-1; weak D call: TRBD2 (7 bases). The CDR3 loop spans 14 amino acids. The germline V gene has CDR1 KGHPV and CDR2 FQNQEV (reference sequence). V gave up 2 bases and J gave up 7 bases, with 12 bases separating them. CDR3 residues: CASSLGGRRAEQFF. CDR3 DNA, as far as it was read: TGTGCCAGCAGTCTGGGGGGGCGCAGAGCTGAGCAGTTC. The whole variable domain, remainder taken from reference TRBV26 and TRBJ2-1, is NSKVIQTPRYLVKGQGQKAKMRCIPEKGHPVVFWYQQNKNNEFKFLINFQNQEVLQQIDMTEKRFSAECPSNSPCSLEIQSSEAGDSALYLCASSLGGRRAEQFFGPGTRLTVL.